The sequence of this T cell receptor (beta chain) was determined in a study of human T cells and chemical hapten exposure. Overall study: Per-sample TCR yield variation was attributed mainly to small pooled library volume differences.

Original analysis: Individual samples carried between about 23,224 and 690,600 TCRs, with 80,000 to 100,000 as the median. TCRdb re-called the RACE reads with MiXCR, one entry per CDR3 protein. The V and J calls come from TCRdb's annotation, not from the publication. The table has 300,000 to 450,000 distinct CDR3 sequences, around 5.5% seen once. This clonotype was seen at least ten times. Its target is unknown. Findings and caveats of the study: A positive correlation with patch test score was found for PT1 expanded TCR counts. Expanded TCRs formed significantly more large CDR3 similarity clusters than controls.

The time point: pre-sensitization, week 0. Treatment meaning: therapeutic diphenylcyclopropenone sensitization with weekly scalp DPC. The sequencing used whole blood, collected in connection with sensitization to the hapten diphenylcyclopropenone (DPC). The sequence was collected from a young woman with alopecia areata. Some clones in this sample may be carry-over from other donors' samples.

The CDR3 loop is CASSLGQGMNTEAFF. In DNA form, the CDR3 reads TGTGCCAGCTCACTTGGCCAGGGGATGAACACTGAAGCTTTCTTT. This chain uses TRBV18 with TRBJ1-1; D might be TRBD1 (6 bases). With 4 bases removed from V and 0 bases from J, the gap between germline ends came to 12 bases. Germline CDR1 and CDR2: KGHSH and LQKENI. The CDR3 totals 15 residues.